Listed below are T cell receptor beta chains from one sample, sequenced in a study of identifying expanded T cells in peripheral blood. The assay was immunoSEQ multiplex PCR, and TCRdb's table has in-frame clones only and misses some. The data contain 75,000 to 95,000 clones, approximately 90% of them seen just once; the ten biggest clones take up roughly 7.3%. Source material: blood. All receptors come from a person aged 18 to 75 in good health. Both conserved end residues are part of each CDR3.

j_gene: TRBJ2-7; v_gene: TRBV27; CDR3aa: CASSLNRVQEQYF
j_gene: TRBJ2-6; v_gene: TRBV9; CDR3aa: CASSDSPSRAGANVLTF
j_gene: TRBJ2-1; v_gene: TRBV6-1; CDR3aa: CASSGWQPFEQFF
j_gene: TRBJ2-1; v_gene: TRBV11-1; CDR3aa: CASSITHRTSGNNEQFF
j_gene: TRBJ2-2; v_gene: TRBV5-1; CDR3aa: CASSLGSGTGELFF
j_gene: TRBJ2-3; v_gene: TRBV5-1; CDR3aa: CASSEGGTDTQYF
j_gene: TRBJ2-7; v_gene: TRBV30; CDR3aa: CAWSIGVASGDGQYF
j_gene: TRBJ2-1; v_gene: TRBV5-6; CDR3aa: CASSKWTNGQFF
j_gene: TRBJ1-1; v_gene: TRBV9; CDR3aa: CASSVQGSYYDEAFF
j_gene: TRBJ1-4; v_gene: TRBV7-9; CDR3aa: CASSPRDRGRETNEKLFF
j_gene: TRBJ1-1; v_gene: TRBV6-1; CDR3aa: CASLSTHQGYTEAFF
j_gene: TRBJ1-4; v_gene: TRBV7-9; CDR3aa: CASSLGDREGEKLFF
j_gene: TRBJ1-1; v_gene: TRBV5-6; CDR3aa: CASSYGQGNTEAFF
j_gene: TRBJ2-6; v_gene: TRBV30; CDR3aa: CAWSYTLGFLLGANVLTF
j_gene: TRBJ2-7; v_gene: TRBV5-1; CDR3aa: CASRTSGDYEQYF
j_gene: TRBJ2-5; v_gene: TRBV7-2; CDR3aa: CASSFSETQYF
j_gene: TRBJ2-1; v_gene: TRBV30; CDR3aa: CAWSGIRGYNEQFF
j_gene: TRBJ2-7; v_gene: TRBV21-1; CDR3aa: CASSKAGGASGRYEQYF
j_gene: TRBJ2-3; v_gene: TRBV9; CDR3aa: CASSVATDYPDTQYF
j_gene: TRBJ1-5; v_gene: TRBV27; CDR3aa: CASSRTGESNQPQHF
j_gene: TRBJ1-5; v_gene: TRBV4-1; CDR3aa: CASSQGRNAGQPQHF
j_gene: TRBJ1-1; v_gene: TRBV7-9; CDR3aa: CASSISTEAFF
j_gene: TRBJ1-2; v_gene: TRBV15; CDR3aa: CATSRERVQGRTGYTF
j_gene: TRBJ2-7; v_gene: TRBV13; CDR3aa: CASSLHSGGSSYEQYF
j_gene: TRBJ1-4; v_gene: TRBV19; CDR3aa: CASSIGGGHEKLFF
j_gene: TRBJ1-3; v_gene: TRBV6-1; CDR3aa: CASSEGWQGNTIYF
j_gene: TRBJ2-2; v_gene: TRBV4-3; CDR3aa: CASSQEVLAGRSGELFF
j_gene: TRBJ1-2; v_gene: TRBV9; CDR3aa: CASSVSLGAAGYTF
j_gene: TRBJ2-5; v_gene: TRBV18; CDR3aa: CASSPGETQYF
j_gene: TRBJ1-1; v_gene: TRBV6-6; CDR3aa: CASSYVPGQSEAFF
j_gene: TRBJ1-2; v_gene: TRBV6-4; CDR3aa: CASRRDSNYGYTF
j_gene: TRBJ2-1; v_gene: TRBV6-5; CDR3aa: CATGLATTYNEQFF
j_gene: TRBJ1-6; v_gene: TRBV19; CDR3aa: CASSIGPGNSPLHF
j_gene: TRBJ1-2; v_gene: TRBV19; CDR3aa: CASSSSDRAGYGYTF
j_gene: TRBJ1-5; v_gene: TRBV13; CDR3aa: CASSLGRPFNQPQHF
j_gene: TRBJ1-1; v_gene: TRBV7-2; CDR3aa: CASSLVGGSQLNSEAFF
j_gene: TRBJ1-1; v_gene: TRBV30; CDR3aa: CAWVDFSGRTNTEAFF
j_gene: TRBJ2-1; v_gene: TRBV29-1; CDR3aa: CSAPRGLPYNEQFF
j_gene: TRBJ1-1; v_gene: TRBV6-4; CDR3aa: CASSAQHMNTEAFF
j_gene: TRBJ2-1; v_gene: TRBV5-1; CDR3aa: CASSANVGGDEQFF
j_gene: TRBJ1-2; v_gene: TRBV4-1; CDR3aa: CASSQTGGDYGYTF